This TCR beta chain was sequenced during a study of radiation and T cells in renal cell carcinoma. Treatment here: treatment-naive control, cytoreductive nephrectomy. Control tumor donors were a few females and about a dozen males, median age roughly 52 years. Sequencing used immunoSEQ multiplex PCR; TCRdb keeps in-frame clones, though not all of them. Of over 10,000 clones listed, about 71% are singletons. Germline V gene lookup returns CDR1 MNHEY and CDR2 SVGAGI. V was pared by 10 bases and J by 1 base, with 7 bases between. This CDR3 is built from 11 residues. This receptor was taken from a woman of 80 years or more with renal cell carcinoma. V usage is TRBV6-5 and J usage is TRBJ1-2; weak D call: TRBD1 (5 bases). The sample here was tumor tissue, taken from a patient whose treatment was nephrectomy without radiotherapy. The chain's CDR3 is CATRDNYGYTF. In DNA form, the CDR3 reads TGTGCCACCAGGGATAACTATGGCTACACCTTC.